This T cell receptor (beta chain) comes out of a study of post-analysis software for immune sequencing data. Across the study: Some patients lacked subtype; others had relapsing-remitting, secondary progressive or progressive-relapsing disease.

This clonotype occurred once. Its target is unknown. Unique molecular identifiers tagged the TCR beta cDNA libraries. Each CDR3 protein is one row after TCRdb ran MiXCR on the PCR reads. The sample lists fewer than 850,000 distinct CDR3 sequences; roughly 29% were seen once. Study-level points and caveats: Controls had lower frequencies than patients of about 5 TRBV segments, which included TRBV5-6, TRBV5-1 and TRBV20-1. Among multiple sclerosis patients, normalized Chao1 diversity was significantly below that of controls.

This CDR3 has 12 residues. Germline V gives CDR1 SQVTM, CDR2 ANQGSEA. Sequenced sample: blood. This rearrangement joins TRBV29-1 to TRBJ2-5, with D tentatively TRBD1 or TRBD2 (6 bases each). The J call may be incorrect, as the DNA end agrees better with TRBJ2-7. The origin of this receptor is a girl aged 5 to 17 with multiple sclerosis. The CDR3 spells CSVGGAFYEQYF. CDR3 bases: TGCAGCGTTGGGGGGGCTTTCTACGAGCAGTACTTC.